These T cell receptor beta chains were read from a single sample in a study of tumor-infiltrating lymphocytes in localized non-small cell lung cancer. Profiled with immunoSEQ multiplex PCR; TCRdb holds only in-frame clones, not every one. The sample shows 20,000 to 25,000 clones, roughly 63% of them seen only once. The sample comprised lung tumor tissue. These receptors were obtained from a human donor with non-small cell lung cancer. CDR3s include the opening cysteine and the closing phenylalanine or tryptophan. The D gene is left open where the match is weak. Not every row has a clone size; where given, it reads once, few, many or a size class.

DNA: TGTGCCAGCAGCTTCTTCGGGACTAAAGAGACCCAGTACTTC
CDR3: CASSFFGTKETQYF
J: TRBJ2-5
size: -
D: TRBD2
V: TRBV7-9

DNA: TGTGCCAGCAGTTGGACAGCTACCTACACTGAAGCTTTCTTT
CDR3: CASSWTATYTEAFF
J: TRBJ1-1
size: -
D: -
V: TRBV7-9

DNA: TGTGCCATCAGTAGGACAGATCAGCATGAGCAGTTCTTC
CDR3: CAISRTDQHEQFF
J: TRBJ2-1
size: -
D: -
V: TRBV10-3

DNA: TGTGCCAGCAGTTTTTTGTCCGCTGAAGCTTTCTTT
CDR3: CASSFLSAEAFF
J: TRBJ1-1
size: few
D: -
V: TRBV28

DNA: TGTGCCAGCAGCGCCCTGACAGGGGGAGGGACAGATACGCAGTATTTT
CDR3: CASSALTGGGTDTQYF
J: TRBJ2-3
size: -
D: TRBD1
V: TRBV7-2

DNA: TGTGCCAGCAGCCCTAAAGGACTAGCTGGCTACGAGCAGTACTTC
CDR3: CASSPKGLAGYEQYF
J: TRBJ2-7
size: -
D: -
V: TRBV21-1

DNA: TGTGCCTGGATTAGGGGCGATACGCAGTATTTT
CDR3: CAWIRGDTQYF
J: TRBJ2-3
size: -
D: -
V: TRBV30

DNA: TGTGCCAGCAGTCCGGGCCCTCAAAGGCCCGGGGAGCTGTTTTTT
CDR3: CASSPGPQRPGELFF
J: TRBJ2-2
size: once
D: -
V: TRBV5-6

DNA: TGTGCCAGCAGCTTGAGCCAGGGTTATGGCTACACCTTC
CDR3: CASSLSQGYGYTF
J: TRBJ1-2
size: -
D: -
V: TRBV11-2

DNA: TGTGCCTGGAGTCCGACTAGCGGGATGGGCAATGAGCAGTTCTTC
CDR3: CAWSPTSGMGNEQFF
J: TRBJ2-1
size: -
D: TRBD2
V: TRBV30

DNA: TGTGCCAGCAGACCGCAGGCGGGTGAAGGCTACACCTTC
CDR3: CASRPQAGEGYTF
J: TRBJ1-2
size: -
D: -
V: TRBV6-5

DNA: TGTGCCAGCATTCTAGCGGGCACAGATACGCAGTATTTT
CDR3: CASILAGTDTQYF
J: TRBJ2-3
size: -
D: TRBD2
V: TRBV28

DNA: TGTGCCAGCTCGTCCTCTACAATCCCCAGGGGGGGAGGGGCCAACGTCCTGACTTTC
CDR3: CASSSSTIPRGGGANVLTF
J: TRBJ2-6
size: -
D: -
V: TRBV18

DNA: TGTGCCAGTAGTCGAAGGACAGGGGCAACTAATGAAAAACTGTTTTTT
CDR3: CASSRRTGATNEKLFF
J: TRBJ1-4
size: -
D: TRBD1
V: TRBV19

DNA: TGTGCCAGCAGCCAAGACGCAGGGCGTAATTCACCCCTCCACTTT
CDR3: CASSQDAGRNSPLHF
J: TRBJ1-6
size: -
D: -
V: TRBV4-2

DNA: TGTGCCAGCGCCGGAGGGGTGGGCACAGATACGCAGTATTTT
CDR3: CASAGGVGTDTQYF
J: TRBJ2-3
size: -
D: -
V: TRBV7-9

DNA: TGCGCCAGCAGCTTCTTACGAGATTACGAGCAGTACTTC
CDR3: CASSFLRDYEQYF
J: TRBJ2-7
size: -
D: -
V: TRBV5-1

DNA: TGTGCCAGCATTGGGACAGGCGGGTACGAGCAGTACTTC
CDR3: CASIGTGGYEQYF
J: TRBJ2-7
size: -
D: TRBD1
V: TRBV6-5

DNA: TGTGCCAGCAGCCCCACCAAAGGGGGAGCGGGGAATGAGCAGTTCTTC
CDR3: CASSPTKGGAGNEQFF
J: TRBJ2-1
size: once
D: -
V: TRBV7-3

DNA: TGCAGCGTTGAAGTTTTAGTAGCGGGGTTGTACGAGCAGTACTTC
CDR3: CSVEVLVAGLYEQYF
J: TRBJ2-7
size: -
D: TRBD2
V: TRBV29-1

DNA: TGTGCCATCAGTGAGTCGAAGGTTGAGACCCAGTACTTC
CDR3: CAISESKVETQYF
J: TRBJ2-5
size: -
D: -
V: TRBV10-3

DNA: TGTGCCTGGAGTCAGACCCGGGACAGGGAGGTGGGCAATCAGCCCCAGCATTTT
CDR3: CAWSQTRDREVGNQPQHF
J: TRBJ1-5
size: -
D: TRBD1
V: TRBV30

DNA: TGTGCCAGCAGCCGAGGGACCGGGGAGCTGTTTTTT
CDR3: CASSRGTGELFF
J: TRBJ2-2
size: -
D: -
V: TRBV11-1

DNA: TGTGCCAGCAGCTCTCAGGTCAACTATGGCTACACCTTC
CDR3: CASSSQVNYGYTF
J: TRBJ1-2
size: -
D: -
V: TRBV7-9

DNA: TGTGCCAGCAGCTTAGCCCCGGACGGGCAACGAACCAAAAACATTCAGTACTTC
CDR3: CASSLAPDGQRTKNIQYF
J: TRBJ2-4
size: -
D: -
V: TRBV11-3

DNA: TGTGCCAGCAGCCCAATAGACTATGGTGAGCAGTTCTTC
CDR3: CASSPIDYGEQFF
J: TRBJ2-1
size: -
D: -
V: TRBV5-4

DNA: TGCGCCAGCAGCCAAGAGTTGGCGGGAGGCCCCTACAATGAGCAGTTCTTC
CDR3: CASSQELAGGPYNEQFF
J: TRBJ2-1
size: -
D: TRBD2
V: TRBV7-9

DNA: TGTGCCAGCAGGACATTTGGGAGCTCCTACGAGCAGTACTTC
CDR3: CASRTFGSSYEQYF
J: TRBJ2-7
size: -
D: -
V: TRBV10-3

DNA: TGTGCCAGCAGTATTACATATAGCAATCAGCCCCAGCATTTT
CDR3: CASSITYSNQPQHF
J: TRBJ1-5
size: -
D: -
V: TRBV28

DNA: TGTGCCAGCGGCGGGGGGGCTTCCTCCTACGAGCAGTACTTC
CDR3: CASGGGASSYEQYF
J: TRBJ2-7
size: -
D: TRBD2
V: TRBV11-2

DNA: TGTGCCAGCAGCAGATCCGGGACAGGGTTTTCAATGGCTGAAGCTTTCTTT
CDR3: CASSRSGTGFSMAEAFF
J: TRBJ1-1
size: -
D: TRBD1
V: TRBV7-3

DNA: TGCGCCAGCAGCTTGCGGCAGACAGATACGCAGTATTTT
CDR3: CASSLRQTDTQYF
J: TRBJ2-3
size: -
D: -
V: TRBV5-1

DNA: TGTGCCAGCAGTTTAGAGCGGGAGAGATACGAGCAGTACTTC
CDR3: CASSLERERYEQYF
J: TRBJ2-7
size: -
D: TRBD2
V: TRBV28

DNA: TGTGCCAGCAGTTTATCCAGAAATAATGAAAAACTGTTTTTT
CDR3: CASSLSRNNEKLFF
J: TRBJ1-4
size: -
D: -
V: TRBV27

DNA: TGTGCCAGCAGTCCCACCGACAGGGACGGAACCGGGGAGCTGTTTTTT
CDR3: CASSPTDRDGTGELFF
J: TRBJ2-2
size: medium-sized
D: TRBD1
V: TRBV27

DNA: TGTGCCAGCAGCTTAGGGGTCGGGAGTAATGAGCAGTTCTTC
CDR3: CASSLGVGSNEQFF
J: TRBJ2-1
size: -
D: -
V: TRBV7-2

DNA: TGCGCCAGCAGTGAAGGGGGTGCAACTAATGAAAAACTGTTTTTT
CDR3: CASSEGGATNEKLFF
J: TRBJ1-4
size: -
D: -
V: TRBV10-2

DNA: TGCGCCAGCAGCAACCCCCCGGACAGGGTCGCTGGGGCCAACGTCCTGACTTTC
CDR3: CASSNPPDRVAGANVLTF
J: TRBJ2-6
size: -
D: TRBD1
V: TRBV5-1

DNA: TGCAGCGTTGAAGATGGCCTGACACGATTCCAGTTCTTC
CDR3: CSVEDGLTRFQFF
J: TRBJ2-1
size: -
D: -
V: TRBV29-1

DNA: TGTGCCAGCAGTTACAGGGGCGTCGGAAACACCATATATTTT
CDR3: CASSYRGVGNTIYF
J: TRBJ1-3
size: -
D: -
V: TRBV6-6

DNA: TGCGCCAGCAGCCTTGGGGGTGTGGATAACTATGGCTACACCTTC
CDR3: CASSLGGVDNYGYTF
J: TRBJ1-2
size: -
D: -
V: TRBV5-1

DNA: TGTGCCAGCAGTTGGGGGGCCGCCGGTGATCAGCCCCAGCATTTT
CDR3: CASSWGAAGDQPQHF
J: TRBJ1-5
size: -
D: -
V: TRBV28